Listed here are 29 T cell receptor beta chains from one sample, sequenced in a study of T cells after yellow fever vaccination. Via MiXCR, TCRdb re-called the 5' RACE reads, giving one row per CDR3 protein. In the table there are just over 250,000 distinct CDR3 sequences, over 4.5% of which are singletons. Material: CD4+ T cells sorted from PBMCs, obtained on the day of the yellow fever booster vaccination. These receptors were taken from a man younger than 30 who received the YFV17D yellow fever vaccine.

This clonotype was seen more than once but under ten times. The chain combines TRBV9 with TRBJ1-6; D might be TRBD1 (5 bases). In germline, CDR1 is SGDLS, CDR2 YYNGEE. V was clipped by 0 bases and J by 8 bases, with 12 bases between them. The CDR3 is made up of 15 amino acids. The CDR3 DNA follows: TGTGCCAGCAGCGTAGGGGGCGCCGCGGATTCACCCCTCCACTTT. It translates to CASSVGGAADSPLHF. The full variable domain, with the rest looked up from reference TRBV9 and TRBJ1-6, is DSGVTQTPKHLITATGQRVTLRCSPRSGDLSVYWYQQSLDQGLQFLIQYYNGEERAKGNILERFSAQQFPDLHSELNLSSLELGDSALYFCASSVGGAADSPLHFGNGTRLTVT.

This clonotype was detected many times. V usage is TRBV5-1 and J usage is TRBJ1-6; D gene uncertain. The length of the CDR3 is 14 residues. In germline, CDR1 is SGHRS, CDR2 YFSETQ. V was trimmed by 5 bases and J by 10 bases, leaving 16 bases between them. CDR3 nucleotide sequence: TGCGCCAGCAGGGCCGAAGGTTATGGATCACCCCTCCACTTT. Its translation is CASRAEGYGSPLHF.

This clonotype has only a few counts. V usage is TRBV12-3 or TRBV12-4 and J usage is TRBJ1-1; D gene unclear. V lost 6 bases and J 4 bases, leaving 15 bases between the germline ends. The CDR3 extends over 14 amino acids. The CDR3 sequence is CASRGTVIGTEAFF. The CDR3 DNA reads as TGTGCCAGCAGGGGTACAGTAATCGGCACTGAAGCTTTCTTT.

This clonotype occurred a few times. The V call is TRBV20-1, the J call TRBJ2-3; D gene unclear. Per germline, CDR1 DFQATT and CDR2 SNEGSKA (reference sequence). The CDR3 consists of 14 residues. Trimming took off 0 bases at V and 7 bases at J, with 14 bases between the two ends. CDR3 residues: CSAREASGTNTQYF. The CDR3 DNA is TGCAGTGCTAGAGAGGCCTCAGGCACGAATACGCAGTATTTT.

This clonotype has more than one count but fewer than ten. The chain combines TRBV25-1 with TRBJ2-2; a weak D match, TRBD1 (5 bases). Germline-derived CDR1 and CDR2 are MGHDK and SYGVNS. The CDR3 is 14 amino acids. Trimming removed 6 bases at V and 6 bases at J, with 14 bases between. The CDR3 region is CASRAAGIPGELFF. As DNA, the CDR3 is TGTGCCAGCAGGGCGGCAGGGATCCCCGGGGAGCTGTTTTTT.

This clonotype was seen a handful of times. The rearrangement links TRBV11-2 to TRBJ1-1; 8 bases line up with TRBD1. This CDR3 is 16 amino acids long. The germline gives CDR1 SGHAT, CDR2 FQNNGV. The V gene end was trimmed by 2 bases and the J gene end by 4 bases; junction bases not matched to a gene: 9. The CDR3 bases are TGTGCCAGCAGCTTACAGCAGGGGGCTTGGGGCACTGAAGCTTTCTTT. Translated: CASSLQQGAWGTEAFF.

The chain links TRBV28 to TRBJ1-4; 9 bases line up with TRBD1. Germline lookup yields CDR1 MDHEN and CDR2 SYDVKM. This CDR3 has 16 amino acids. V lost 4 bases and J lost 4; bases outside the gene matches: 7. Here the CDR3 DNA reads TGTGCCAGCAGTTCGTCGGGACAGGGACTTAATGAAAAACTGTTTTTT. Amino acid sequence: CASSSSGQGLNEKLFF.

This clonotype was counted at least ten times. The CDR3 DNA reads TGCAGCGCCAAAGAAGGGGGGAACTATGGCTACACCTTC. It yields the protein CSAKEGGNYGYTF. V is TRBV29-1 and J is TRBJ1-2; tentative D call: TRBD1 (6 bases). Between the trimmed V and J ends, which lost 7 bases and 2 bases, there was a span of 14 bases. This CDR3 has 13 amino acids. Germline CDR1 and CDR2: SQVTM and ANQGSEA.

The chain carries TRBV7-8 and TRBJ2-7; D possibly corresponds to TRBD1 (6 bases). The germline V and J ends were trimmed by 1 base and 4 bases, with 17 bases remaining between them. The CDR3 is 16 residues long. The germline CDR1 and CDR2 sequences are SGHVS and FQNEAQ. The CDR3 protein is CASSLGVTGSAYEQYF. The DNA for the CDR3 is TGTGCCAGCAGCTTAGGTGTGACAGGTAGCGCTTACGAGCAGTACTTC.

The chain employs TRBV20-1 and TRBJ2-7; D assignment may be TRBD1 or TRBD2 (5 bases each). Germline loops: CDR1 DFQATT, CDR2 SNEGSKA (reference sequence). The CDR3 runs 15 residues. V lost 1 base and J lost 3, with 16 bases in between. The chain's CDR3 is CSARGGGDAYYEQYV. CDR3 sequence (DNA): TGCAGTGCTAGAGGTGGTGGGGACGCCTACTACGAGCAGTACGTC.

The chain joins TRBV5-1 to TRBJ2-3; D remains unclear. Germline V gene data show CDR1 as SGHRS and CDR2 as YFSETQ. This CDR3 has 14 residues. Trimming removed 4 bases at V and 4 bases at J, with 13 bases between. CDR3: CASSPGDGPDTQYF. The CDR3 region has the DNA TGCGCCAGCAGCCCTGGGGATGGCCCAGATACGCAGTATTTT.

CDR3 sequence: CATGQVETQYF. CDR3 nucleotide sequence: TGTGCCACGGGCCAAGTCGAGACCCAGTACTTC. The gene calls are TRBV10-3 and TRBJ2-5; D is undetermined. The germline gives CDR1 ENHRY, CDR2 SYGVKD. The CDR3 covers 11 residues. V lost 10 bases to trimming and J lost 5 bases, with 11 bases between them.

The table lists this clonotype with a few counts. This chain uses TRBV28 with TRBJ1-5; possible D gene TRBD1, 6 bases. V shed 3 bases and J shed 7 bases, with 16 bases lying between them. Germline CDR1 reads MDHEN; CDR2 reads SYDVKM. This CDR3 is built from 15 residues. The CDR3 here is CASSLGGAGGQPQHF. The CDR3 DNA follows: TGTGCCAGCAGTTTGGGGGGCGCGGGTGGACAGCCCCAGCATTTT.

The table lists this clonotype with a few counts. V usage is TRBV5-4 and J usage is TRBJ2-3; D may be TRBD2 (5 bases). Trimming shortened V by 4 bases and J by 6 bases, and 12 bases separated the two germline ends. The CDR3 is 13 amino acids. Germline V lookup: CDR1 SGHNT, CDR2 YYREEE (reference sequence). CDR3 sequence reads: CASSGLAPDTQYF. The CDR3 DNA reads TGTGCCAGCAGCGGGCTAGCTCCGGATACGCAGTATTTT.

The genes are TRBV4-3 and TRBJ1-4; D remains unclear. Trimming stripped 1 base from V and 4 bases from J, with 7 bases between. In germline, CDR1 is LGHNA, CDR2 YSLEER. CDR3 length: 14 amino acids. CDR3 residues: CASSQGQINEKLFF. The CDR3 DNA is TGCGCCAGCAGCCAAGGGCAGATTAATGAAAAACTGTTTTTT.

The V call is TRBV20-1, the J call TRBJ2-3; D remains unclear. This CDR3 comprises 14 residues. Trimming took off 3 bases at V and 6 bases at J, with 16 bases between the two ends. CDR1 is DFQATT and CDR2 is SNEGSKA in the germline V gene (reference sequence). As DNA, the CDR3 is TGCAGTGCTAGTCTCGCGGCGGTAGTGGATACGCAGTATTTT. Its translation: CSASLAAVVDTQYF.

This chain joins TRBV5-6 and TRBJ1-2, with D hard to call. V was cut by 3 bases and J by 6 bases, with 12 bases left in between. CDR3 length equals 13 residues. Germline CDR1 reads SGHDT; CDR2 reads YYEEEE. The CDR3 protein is CASSWRGRDGYTF. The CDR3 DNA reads TGTGCCAGCAGCTGGCGGGGAAGGGATGGCTACACCTTC.

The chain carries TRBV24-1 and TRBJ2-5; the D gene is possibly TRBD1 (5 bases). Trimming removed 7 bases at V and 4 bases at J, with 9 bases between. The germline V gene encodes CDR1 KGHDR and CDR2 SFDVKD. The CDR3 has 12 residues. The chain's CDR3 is CATSDSRETQYF. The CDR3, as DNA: TGTGCCACCAGCGACAGTCGAGAGACCCAGTACTTC.

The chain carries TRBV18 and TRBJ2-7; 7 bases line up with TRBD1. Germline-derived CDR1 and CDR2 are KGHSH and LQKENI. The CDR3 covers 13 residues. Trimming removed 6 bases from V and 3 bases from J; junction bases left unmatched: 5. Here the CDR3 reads CASSSGTDYEQYF. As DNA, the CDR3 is TGTGCCAGCTCTTCTGGGACAGACTACGAGCAGTACTTC.

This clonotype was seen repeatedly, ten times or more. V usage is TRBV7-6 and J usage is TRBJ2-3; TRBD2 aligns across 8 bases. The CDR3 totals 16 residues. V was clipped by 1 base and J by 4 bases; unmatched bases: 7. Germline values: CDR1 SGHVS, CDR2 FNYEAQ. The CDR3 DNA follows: TGTGCCAGCAGCTTAGAAGTAGCGGGGCAAGCAGATACGCAGTATTTT. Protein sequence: CASSLEVAGQADTQYF.

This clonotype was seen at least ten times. Written as DNA, the CDR3 is TGTGCCAGCAGCTCAGAGAGGGAGCTGTTTTTT. Amino acids: CASSSERELFF. The J gene is TRBJ2-2, the V gene TRBV7-2; D uncertain. Per the germline V gene, CDR1 is SGHTA and CDR2 is FQGNSA. The CDR3 runs 11 residues. V was pared by 4 bases and J by 9 bases, with 6 bases between. The full variable domain, in which reference TRBV7-2 and TRBJ2-2 provide the parts outside the CDR3, is GAGVSQSPSNKVTEKGKDVELRCDPISGHTALYWYRQSLGQGLEFLIYFQGNSAPDKSGLPSDRFSAERTGGSVSTLTIQRTQQEDSAVYLCASSSERELFFGEGSRLTVL.

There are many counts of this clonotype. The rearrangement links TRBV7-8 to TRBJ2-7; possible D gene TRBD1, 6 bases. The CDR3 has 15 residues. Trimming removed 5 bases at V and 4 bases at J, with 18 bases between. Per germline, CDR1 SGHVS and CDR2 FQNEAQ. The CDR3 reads CASSPHGSGAYEQYV. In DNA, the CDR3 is TGTGCCAGCAGCCCGCACGGATCAGGGGCTTACGAGCAGTACGTC.

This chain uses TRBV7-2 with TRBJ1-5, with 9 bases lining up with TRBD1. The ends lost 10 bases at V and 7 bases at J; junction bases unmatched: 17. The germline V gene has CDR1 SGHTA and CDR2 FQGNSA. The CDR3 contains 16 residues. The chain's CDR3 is CATGGVGGTGLQPQHF. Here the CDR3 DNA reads TGTGCCACAGGGGGGGTCGGCGGGACAGGGTTACAGCCCCAGCATTTT.

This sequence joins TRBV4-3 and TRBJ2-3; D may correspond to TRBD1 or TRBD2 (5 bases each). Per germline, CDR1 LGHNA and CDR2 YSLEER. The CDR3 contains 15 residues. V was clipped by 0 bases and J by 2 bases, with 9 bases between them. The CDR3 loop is CASSQERGPTDTQYF. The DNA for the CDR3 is TGCGCCAGCAGCCAAGAGAGGGGACCCACAGATACGCAGTATTTT.

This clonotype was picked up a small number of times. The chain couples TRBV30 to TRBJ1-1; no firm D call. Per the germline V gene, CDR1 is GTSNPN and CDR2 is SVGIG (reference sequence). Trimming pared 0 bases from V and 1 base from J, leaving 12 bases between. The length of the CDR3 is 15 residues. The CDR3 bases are TGTGCCTGGAGTGTCAAAGGGAACACGAACACTGAAGCTTTCTTT. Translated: CAWSVKGNTNTEAFF.

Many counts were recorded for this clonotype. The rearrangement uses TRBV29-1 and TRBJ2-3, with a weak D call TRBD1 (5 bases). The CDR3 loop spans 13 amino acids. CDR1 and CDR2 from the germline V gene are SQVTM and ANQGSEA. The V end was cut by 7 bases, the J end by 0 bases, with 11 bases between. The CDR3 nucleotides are TGCAGCGCTCGACAGCCTAGCACAGATACGCAGTATTTT. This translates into CSARQPSTDTQYF.

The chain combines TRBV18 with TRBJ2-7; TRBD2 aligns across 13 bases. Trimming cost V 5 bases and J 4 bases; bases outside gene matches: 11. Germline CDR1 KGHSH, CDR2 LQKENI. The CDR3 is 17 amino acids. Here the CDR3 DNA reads TGTGCCAGCTCAGCAAGACCGACTAGCGGGGGGCCATACGAGCAGTACGTC. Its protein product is CASSARPTSGGPYEQYV.

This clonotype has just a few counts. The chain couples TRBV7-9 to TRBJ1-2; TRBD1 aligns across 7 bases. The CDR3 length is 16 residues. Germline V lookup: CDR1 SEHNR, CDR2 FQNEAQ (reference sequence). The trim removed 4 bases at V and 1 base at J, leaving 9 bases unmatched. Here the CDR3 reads CASSSRTGQLNYGYTF. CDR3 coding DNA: TGTGCCAGCAGCTCTAGAACGGGACAGCTTAACTATGGCTACACCTTC.

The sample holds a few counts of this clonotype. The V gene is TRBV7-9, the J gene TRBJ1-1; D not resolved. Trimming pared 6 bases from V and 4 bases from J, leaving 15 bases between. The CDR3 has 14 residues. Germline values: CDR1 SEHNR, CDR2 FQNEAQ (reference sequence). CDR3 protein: CASSPSGRGTEAFF. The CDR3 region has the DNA TGTGCCAGCAGTCCCTCGGGTCGGGGCACTGAAGCTTTCTTT.